The 23 T cell receptor beta chains below come from one sample, sequenced in a study of OX40 agonist ivuxolimab in advanced cancers. Profiling relied on immunoSEQ multiplex PCR, and the TCRdb table lists in-frame clones only, not all of them. The data contain over 80,000 clones, roughly nine tenths of them singletons. The specimen comprised CD4+ or CD8+ T cells sorted from blood, sampled in a trial of the OX40 agonist ivuxolimab. The receptor set was obtained from an adult with an advanced solid tumor such as melanoma, head and neck, liver or kidney cancer.

The chain combines TRBV18 with TRBJ2-5, with D perhaps TRBD1 (5 bases). The CDR3 has 13 residues. Germline assignment: CDR1 KGHSH and CDR2 LQKENI. Trimming stripped 4 bases from V and 1 base from J, with 7 bases between. Here the CDR3 reads CASSQGIQETQYF. The CDR3 nucleotides read TGTGCCAGCTCACAGGGGATCCAAGAGACCCAGTACTTC. The full variable domain, rest sourced from reference TRBV18 and TRBJ2-5, is NAGVMQNPRHLVRRRGQEARLRCSPMKGHSHVYWYRQLPEEGLKFMVYLQKENIIDESGMPKERFSAEFPKEGPSILRIQQVVRGDSAAYFCASSQGIQETQYFGPGTRLLVL.

This chain uses TRBV7-2 with TRBJ1-5; TRBD1 matches 7 bases. The CDR3 consists of 15 residues. J gave up 5 bases and V 5 bases, and 9 bases lay outside the gene matches. The germline CDR1 and CDR2 sequences are SGHTA and FQGNSA. The CDR3 DNA follows: TGTGCCAGCAGCATAAGACGCGACAGGGATCAGCCCCAGCATTTT. Residues: CASSIRRDRDQPQHF. Based on the CDR3 plus reference TRBV7-2 and TRBJ1-5, the full variable domain is GAGVSQSPSNKVTEKGKDVELRCDPISGHTALYWYRQSLGQGLEFLIYFQGNSAPDKSGLPSDRFSAERTGGSVSTLTIQRTQQEDSAVYLCASSIRRDRDQPQHFGDGTRLSIL.

The chain couples TRBV30 to TRBJ2-7; TRBD1 matches 8 bases. Looked up from germline, CDR1 is GTSNPN and CDR2 is SVGIG (reference sequence). CDR3 length equals 16 residues. V lost 1 base to trimming and J lost 0 bases; unmatched junction nucleotides: 8. CDR3 coding DNA: TGTGCCTGGAGTGATAGCCCAGGGGGCCTCTCCTACGAGCAGTACTTC. Protein sequence: CAWSDSPGGLSYEQYF.

The V gene is TRBV5-1, the J gene TRBJ2-1, with TRBD2 matching over 9 bases. This CDR3 has 13 residues. Per germline, CDR1 SGHRS and CDR2 YFSETQ. The V gene end was trimmed by 1 base and the J gene end by 9 bases; junction bases not matched to a gene: 2. The CDR3: CASSLLAGREQFF. Written as DNA, the CDR3 is TGCGCCAGCAGCTTGCTAGCGGGACGTGAGCAGTTCTTC.

In this sample, this clone is medium-sized. The chain employs TRBV9 and TRBJ1-2; 10 bases agree with TRBD1. Germline V gene data show CDR1 as SGDLS and CDR2 as YYNGEE. Germline trimming cut 4 bases from V and 8 bases from J; bases unmatched to any gene: 2. CDR3 length equals 12 residues. CDR3 residues: CASSTTGGGYTF. Here the CDR3 DNA reads TGTGCCAGCAGCACGACAGGGGGCGGCTACACCTTC.

This chain links TRBV10-2 with TRBJ2-5, with 7 bases aligning to TRBD1. CDR1 WSHSY and CDR2 SAAADI come from the germline V gene. The CDR3 runs to 17 residues. Unmatched junction bases numbered 9, after V lost 0 bases and J lost 2 bases. The CDR3 region has the DNA TGCGCCAGCAGTGAGTCGTGGGACAGATCTCTACAAGAGACCCAGTACTTC. Translating gives CASSESWDRSLQETQYF.

The genes are TRBV11-2 and TRBJ1-3; D unresolved. The CDR3 has 12 amino acids. V lost 2 bases and J 8 bases, leaving 7 bases between the germline ends. Germline values: CDR1 SGHAT, CDR2 FQNNGV. The CDR3 DNA sequence: TGTGCCAGCAGCTTATCCCGGGACACCATATATTTT. Residues: CASSLSRDTIYF.

The sample holds one count of this clone. The rearrangement uses TRBV19 and TRBJ2-1; possibly TRBD1 for D (5 bases). CDR1 and CDR2 from the germline V gene are LNHDA and SQIVND (reference sequence). Trimming cost V 2 bases and J 10 bases, with 12 bases left between them. The CDR3 length is 13 residues. For the CDR3, the DNA is TGTGCCAGTAGTATAAGGGCAGGGTTAGAGCAGTTCTTC. Its translation is CASSIRAGLEQFF.

The chain joins TRBV28 to TRBJ1-3; D is undetermined. CDR3 length: 15 amino acids. V lost 4 bases and J 0 bases, leaving 10 bases between the germline ends. Germline V lookup: CDR1 MDHEN, CDR2 SYDVKM. Written as DNA, the CDR3 is TGTGCCAGCAGTTCGAGGCCGAGCTCTGGAAACACCATATATTTT. It translates to CASSSRPSSGNTIYF.

This clone was observed once. The chain carries TRBV5-4 and TRBJ2-1, with 12 bases lining up with TRBD2. Germline V CDR1 and CDR2: SGHNT, YYREEE (reference sequence). The CDR3 is 16 amino acids. V was clipped by 4 bases and J by 2 bases; unmatched bases: 4. CDR3 amino acids: CASSPRTSGTYNEQFF. The CDR3 bases are TGTGCCAGCAGCCCGAGGACTAGCGGGACCTACAATGAGCAGTTCTTC.

The chain recombines TRBV15 with TRBJ2-4; unclear D gene. The CDR3 runs to 12 residues. V was cut by 5 bases and J by 5 bases, with 7 bases left in between. From germline, CDR1 is LNHNV and CDR2 YYDKDF (reference sequence). CDR3 amino acids: CATSSGQNIQYF. CDR3 in DNA: TGTGCCACCAGCTCTGGACAAAACATTCAGTACTTC.

V is TRBV5-1 and J is TRBJ1-3; D possibly corresponds to TRBD1 (6 bases). CDR1 and CDR2 (germline): SGHRS, YFSETQ. This CDR3 has 13 amino acids. Trimming shortened V by 0 bases and J by 7 bases, and 8 bases separated the two germline ends. The CDR3 is CASSLDQGNTIYF. Written as DNA, the CDR3 is TGCGCCAGCAGCTTGGACCAGGGGAACACCATATATTTT.

V gene TRBV19 combines with J gene TRBJ2-3; D is undetermined. The V gene's germline CDR1 is LNHDA and CDR2 SQIVND (reference sequence). The CDR3 has 14 amino acids. The ends were cut back, 2 bases at V and 4 bases at J, with 10 bases in the middle. CDR3 amino acids: CASSITGGADTQYF. The CDR3 nucleotides read TGTGCCAGTAGTATAACCGGTGGGGCAGATACGCAGTATTTT.

The genes are TRBV5-4 and TRBJ2-5, with 13 bases that match TRBD2. CDR1 and CDR2 from the germline V gene are SGHNT and YYREEE (reference sequence). CDR3 length: 14 amino acids. CDR3 loop: CAVGLAGAPETQYF. The CDR3, as DNA: TGTGCAGTCGGACTAGCGGGAGCCCCAGAGACCCAGTACTTC.

The chain is built from TRBV9 and TRBJ1-4, with a possible D match to TRBD1 (5 bases). Trimming stripped 4 bases from V and 0 bases from J, with 16 bases between. The CDR3 runs to 17 residues. Germline lookup yields CDR1 SGDLS and CDR2 YYNGEE. This chain's CDR3 is CASSPSRASATNEKLFF. The CDR3 DNA sequence: TGTGCCAGCAGCCCAAGCAGGGCCTCCGCAACTAATGAAAAACTGTTTTTT.

About this clone: The same CDR3 is also encoded by other DNA sequences in this sample. The chain employs TRBV18 and TRBJ2-7; 9 nucleotides match TRBD1. Germline-derived CDR1 and CDR2 are KGHSH and LQKENI. The junction had 2 bases not matched to a gene; V was cut back by 3 bases and J by 2 bases. This CDR3 is built from 14 residues. The CDR3 coding sequence is TGTGCCAGCTCACCGGGACAGGGCCCCTACGAGCAGTACTTC. Residues: CASSPGQGPYEQYF. The variable domain in full, with the rest retrieved from reference TRBV18 and TRBJ2-7, is NAGVMQNPRHLVRRRGQEARLRCSPMKGHSHVYWYRQLPEEGLKFMVYLQKENIIDESGMPKERFSAEFPKEGPSILRIQQVVRGDSAAYFCASSPGQGPYEQYFGPGTRLTVT.

The chain recombines TRBV18 with TRBJ2-3; no firm D call. The V and J ends lost 2 bases and 6 bases respectively, with 12 bases between them. From germline, CDR1 is KGHSH and CDR2 LQKENI. CDR3 length: 14 amino acids. The CDR3 coding sequence is TGTGCCAGCTCACCAGGGTCTTCTGGGGATACGCAGTATTTT. This translates into CASSPGSSGDTQYF.

This clone was seen just once. This sequence joins TRBV5-1 and TRBJ2-7; 7 bases match TRBD1. Germline values: CDR1 SGHRS, CDR2 YFSETQ. CDR3 length: 14 amino acids. J gave up 3 bases and V 4 bases, and 7 bases lay outside the gene matches. The CDR3 region is CASSPSGQIYEQYF. CDR3 DNA: TGCGCCAGCAGCCCTTCGGGACAGATCTACGAGCAGTACTTC.

V is TRBV5-5 and J is TRBJ1-5; D ambiguous. CDR3 length: 13 residues. Germline CDR1 and CDR2: SGHKS and YYEKEE (reference sequence). Trimming took off 0 bases at V and 5 bases at J, with 6 bases between the two ends. CDR3 DNA: TGTGCCAGCAGCTTGGTTGGGGATCAGCCCCAGCATTTT. Its protein is CASSLVGDQPQHF.

The rearrangement links TRBV6-4 to TRBJ2-1; D is possibly TRBD2 (6 bases). The CDR3 is 16 amino acids. V lost 1 base, J lost 12 bases, and 22 bases lay in between. Germline CDR1 MRHNA, CDR2 SNTAGT. Here the CDR3 DNA reads TGTGCCAGCAGTGACTTCGTGACTGCGGGGATCACCTCGCAGTTCTTC. Encoded protein: CASSDFVTAGITSQFF.

The V gene is TRBV29-1, the J gene TRBJ2-7; D not certain. V lost 7 bases and J 3 bases, leaving 13 bases between the germline ends. The CDR3 is made up of 12 amino acids. The germline gives CDR1 SQVTM, CDR2 ANQGSEA. The CDR3 protein is CSAARNNYEQYF. The CDR3 coding sequence is TGCAGCGCAGCACGGAATAACTACGAGCAGTACTTC.

This chain joins TRBV28 and TRBJ2-7; D may match TRBD1 or TRBD2 (6 bases each). The CDR3 sequence is 15 residues long. From germline, CDR1 is MDHEN and CDR2 SYDVKM. With 7 bases removed from V and 4 bases from J, the gap between germline ends came to 20 bases. The CDR3 DNA follows: TGTGCCAGCACCTTAGGGGGGCTGGGGAAATACGAGCAGTACTTC. The encoded protein is CASTLGGLGKYEQYF.

This clone was seen just once. This chain's CDR3 is CASSFEGVTNEQFF. Written as DNA, the CDR3 is TGCGCCAGCAGCTTCGAGGGGGTAACAAATGAGCAGTTCTTC. This chain links TRBV5-1 with TRBJ2-1, with D possibly matching TRBD1 (6 bases). This CDR3 spans 14 amino acids. V lost 2 bases and J lost 7, with 13 bases in between. Per germline, CDR1 SGHRS and CDR2 YFSETQ.